The rows below give T cell receptor beta chains drawn from one sample of a study of blood T cell repertoires in COVID-19. Sequencing was performed with immunoSEQ multiplex PCR; in TCRdb, only in-frame clones are kept and a portion is missing. The sample shows about 270,000 clones, approximately 89% of them seen only once. Material: peripheral blood. These receptors originate from a man aged 40-49 years with active or convalescent COVID-19. CDR3s include the opening cysteine and the closing phenylalanine or tryptophan. The D gene is left open where the match is weak. The listing skips clone size in some rows; elsewhere it reads once, few, many or a size class.

cdr3_length: 15
clone_size: .
j_call: TRBJ2-7
d_call: TRBD1
v_call: TRBV5-6
cdr3_aa: CASSSRQGVTYEQYF
cdr3_nt: TGTGCCAGCAGCTCCCGACAGGGAGTAACCTACGAGCAGTACTTC

cdr3_length: 16
clone_size: .
j_call: TRBJ2-7
d_call: .
v_call: TRBV4-1
cdr3_aa: CASSHFSGTSRDEQYF
cdr3_nt: TGCGCCAGCAGCCATTTTTCCGGGACTTCTCGGGACGAGCAGTACTTC

cdr3_length: 15
clone_size: .
j_call: TRBJ1-6
d_call: .
v_call: TRBV2
cdr3_aa: CASSEVLRARPPLHF
cdr3_nt: TGTGCCAGCAGTGAAGTCTTGAGGGCCCGGCCACCCCTCCACTTT

cdr3_length: 15
clone_size: .
j_call: TRBJ2-7
d_call: TRBD1
v_call: TRBV11-2
cdr3_aa: CASSTSPGQGPRQYF
cdr3_nt: TGTGCCAGCAGCACAAGTCCGGGACAGGGACCTCGGCAGTACTTC

cdr3_length: 17
clone_size: .
j_call: TRBJ2-7
d_call: TRBD2
v_call: TRBV11-2
cdr3_aa: CASSFWGTSGVSYEQYF
cdr3_nt: TGTGCCAGCAGCTTCTGGGGTACTAGCGGGGTCTCCTACGAGCAGTACTTC

cdr3_length: 14
clone_size: .
j_call: TRBJ2-7
d_call: .
v_call: TRBV10-3
cdr3_aa: CAISESFLTYEQYF
cdr3_nt: TGTGCCATCAGTGAGTCGTTCCTAACCTACGAGCAGTACTTC

cdr3_length: 15
clone_size: .
j_call: TRBJ2-7
d_call: .
v_call: TRBV5-1
cdr3_aa: CASSLVGGPPYEQYF
cdr3_nt: TGCGCCAGCAGCTTGGTCGGGGGGCCGCCTTACGAGCAGTACTTC

cdr3_length: 14
clone_size: .
j_call: TRBJ2-7
d_call: TRBD1
v_call: TRBV19
cdr3_aa: CASSWDRGPNEQYF
cdr3_nt: TGTGCCAGTAGTTGGGACAGGGGGCCGAACGAGCAGTACTTC

cdr3_length: 15
clone_size: .
j_call: TRBJ2-5
d_call: .
v_call: TRBV7-2
cdr3_aa: CASSSVRGGGETQYF
cdr3_nt: TGTGCCAGCAGCTCCGTTAGGGGGGGAGGAGAGACCCAGTACTTC

cdr3_length: 13
clone_size: .
j_call: TRBJ2-2
d_call: TRBD1
v_call: TRBV6-5
cdr3_aa: CASRRGRLGELFF
cdr3_nt: TGTGCCAGCAGAAGGGGGCGTCTCGGGGAGCTGTTTTTT

cdr3_length: 18
clone_size: .
j_call: TRBJ1-4
d_call: .
v_call: TRBV28
cdr3_aa: CASSPSGGRAATNEKLFF
cdr3_nt: TGTGCCAGCAGTCCCAGCGGGGGGCGGGCTGCAACTAATGAAAAACTGTTTTTT

cdr3_length: 14
clone_size: .
j_call: TRBJ1-1
d_call: .
v_call: TRBV28
cdr3_aa: CASSLGGRGTEAFF
cdr3_nt: TGTGCCAGCAGTTTAGGGGGCAGGGGTACTGAAGCTTTCTTT

cdr3_length: 15
clone_size: .
j_call: TRBJ1-1
d_call: .
v_call: TRBV7-9
cdr3_aa: CASSLASGQSTEAFF
cdr3_nt: TGTGCCAGCAGCTTAGCGTCAGGGCAGTCCACTGAAGCTTTCTTT

cdr3_length: 13
clone_size: .
j_call: TRBJ2-7
d_call: .
v_call: TRBV9
cdr3_aa: CASSVVTGHEQYF
cdr3_nt: TGTGCCAGCAGCGTAGTAACAGGGCACGAGCAGTACTTC

cdr3_length: 16
clone_size: .
j_call: TRBJ1-1
d_call: .
v_call: TRBV11-3
cdr3_aa: CASSLDPPGLNTEAFF
cdr3_nt: TGTGCCAGCAGCTTAGATCCTCCGGGGTTGAACACTGAAGCTTTCTTT

cdr3_length: 18
clone_size: few
j_call: TRBJ2-5
d_call: TRBD2
v_call: TRBV7-9
cdr3_aa: CASSSGTSGRPHQETQYF
cdr3_nt: TGTGCCAGCAGCTCCGGGACTAGCGGGAGGCCTCACCAAGAGACCCAGTACTTC

cdr3_length: 15
clone_size: .
j_call: TRBJ1-5
d_call: .
v_call: TRBV7-2
cdr3_aa: CASSVRVGPNQPQHF
cdr3_nt: TGTGCCAGCAGCGTAAGAGTGGGCCCTAATCAGCCCCAGCATTTT

cdr3_length: 14
clone_size: once
j_call: TRBJ2-3
d_call: TRBD2
v_call: TRBV7-3
cdr3_aa: CASTSGGSTDTQYF
cdr3_nt: TGTGCCAGCACTTCGGGGGGGAGCACAGATACGCAGTATTTT

cdr3_length: 14
clone_size: few
j_call: TRBJ1-1
d_call: TRBD1
v_call: TRBV19
cdr3_aa: CASSYQGANTEAFF
cdr3_nt: TGTGCCAGTAGTTATCAGGGGGCGAACACTGAAGCTTTCTTT

cdr3_length: 17
clone_size: many
j_call: TRBJ2-3
d_call: .
v_call: TRBV7-6
cdr3_aa: CASSLKLPGHSTDTQYF
cdr3_nt: TGTGCCAGCAGCTTAAAGCTCCCGGGACACAGCACAGATACGCAGTATTTT

cdr3_length: 13
clone_size: .
j_call: TRBJ1-2
d_call: TRBD1
v_call: TRBV13
cdr3_aa: CASSSRGDYGYTF
cdr3_nt: TGTGCCAGCAGCTCCAGGGGGGATTATGGCTACACCTTC

cdr3_length: 16
clone_size: .
j_call: TRBJ1-2
d_call: TRBD1
v_call: TRBV10-3
cdr3_aa: CATWDREGSPNYGYTF
cdr3_nt: TGTGCCACTTGGGACAGGGAGGGAAGTCCTAACTATGGCTACACCTTC

cdr3_length: 17
clone_size: .
j_call: TRBJ2-7
d_call: .
v_call: TRBV27
cdr3_aa: CASSLSWGGASPYEQYF
cdr3_nt: TGTGCCAGCAGTTTATCTTGGGGGGGCGCGAGTCCCTACGAGCAGTACTTC

cdr3_length: 15
clone_size: .
j_call: TRBJ2-1
d_call: TRBD2
v_call: TRBV30
cdr3_aa: CAWSVASGRAIEQFF
cdr3_nt: TGTGCCTGGAGTGTAGCCAGCGGGAGGGCCATTGAGCAGTTCTTC

cdr3_length: 16
clone_size: .
j_call: TRBJ2-1
d_call: TRBD1
v_call: TRBV7-3
cdr3_aa: CASSAEPGQGMNEQFF
cdr3_nt: TGTGCCAGCAGCGCGGAGCCGGGACAGGGGATGAATGAGCAGTTCTTC

cdr3_length: 13
clone_size: .
j_call: TRBJ1-1
d_call: .
v_call: TRBV30
cdr3_aa: CAWTRGQNTEAFF
cdr3_nt: TGTGCCTGGACACGCGGGCAGAACACTGAAGCTTTCTTT

cdr3_length: 15
clone_size: .
j_call: TRBJ2-5
d_call: .
v_call: TRBV5-1
cdr3_aa: CASSWGPGATETQYF
cdr3_nt: TGCGCCAGCAGCTGGGGTCCAGGGGCCACGGAGACCCAGTACTTC

cdr3_length: 13
clone_size: .
j_call: TRBJ2-2
d_call: TRBD2
v_call: TRBV18
cdr3_aa: CASSPGGTGELFF
cdr3_nt: TGTGCCAGCTCACCCGGGGGGACCGGGGAGCTGTTTTTT

cdr3_length: 16
clone_size: .
j_call: TRBJ1-2
d_call: TRBD1
v_call: TRBV5-1
cdr3_aa: CASSREGTGGFYGYTF
cdr3_nt: TGCGCCAGCAGCCGAGAGGGGACAGGGGGCTTCTATGGCTACACCTTC